This T cell receptor (beta chain) is from a study of neoadjuvant nivolumab and ipilimumab in lung cancer. Whole-study findings and limits: TCR richness and clonality were higher in tumors than adjacent uninvolved lung.

This table comes from immunoSEQ multiplex PCR, and its TCRdb copy is limited to in-frame clones, with some not included. Among some 8,000 clones listed, about 85% were seen once. This CDR3 contains 11 residues. V dropped 6 bases and J dropped 6 bases, with 8 bases sitting between them. Germline CDR1 and CDR2: DFQATT and SNEGSKA (reference sequence). Remarks on this clone: What it binds is unknown.

This TCR was recovered from an adult with non-small cell lung cancer. V gene TRBV20-1 combines with J gene TRBJ2-2; D gene ambiguous. The material sequenced was adjacent normal lung tissue, taken after neoadjuvant nivolumab, alone or with ipilimumab, at or shortly before surgery. Written as DNA, the CDR3 is TGCAGTGCCCCGGCCGCCGGGGAGCTGTTTTTT. It specifies CSAPAAGELFF.